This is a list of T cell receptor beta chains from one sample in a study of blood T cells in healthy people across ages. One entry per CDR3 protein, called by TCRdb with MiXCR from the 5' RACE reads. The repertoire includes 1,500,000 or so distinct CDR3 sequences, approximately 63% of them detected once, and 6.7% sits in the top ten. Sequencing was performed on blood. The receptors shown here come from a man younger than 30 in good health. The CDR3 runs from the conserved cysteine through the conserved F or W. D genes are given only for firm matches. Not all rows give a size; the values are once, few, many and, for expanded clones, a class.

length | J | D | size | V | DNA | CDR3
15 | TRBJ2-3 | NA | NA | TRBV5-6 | TGTGCCAGCAGCTTGAATTTGGGGGCCGGAGATACGCAGTATTTT | CASSLNLGAGDTQYF
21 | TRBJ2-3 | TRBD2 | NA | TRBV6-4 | TGTGCCAGCAGTGAGAGAACCACTAGCGGGGGAATCAATATCGCAACAGATACGCAGTATTTT | CASSERTTSGGINIATDTQYF
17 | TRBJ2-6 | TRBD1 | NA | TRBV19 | TGTGCCAGTAGTGTCGGACAGGGGGGCTCTGGGGCCAACGTCCTGACTTTC | CASSVGQGGSGANVLTF
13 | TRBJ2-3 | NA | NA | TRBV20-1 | TGCAGTGCTGGCGCAGGGGGCACAGATACGCAGTATTTT | CSAGAGGTDTQYF
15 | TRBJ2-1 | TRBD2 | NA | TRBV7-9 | TGTGCCAGCAGCCCGAGCGGGAATTCCTACAATGAGCAGTTCTTC | CASSPSGNSYNEQFF
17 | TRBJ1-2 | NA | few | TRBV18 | TGTGCCAGCTCGCCCGGGACAACACGGGCAGTCATAAGTGGCTACACCTTC | CASSPGTTRAVISGYTF
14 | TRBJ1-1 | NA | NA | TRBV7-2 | TGTGCCAGCAGTCAAAACAGGGCGAGCACTGAAGCTTTCTTT | CASSQNRASTEAFF
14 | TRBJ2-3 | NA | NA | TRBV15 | TGTGCCACCAGCAGAGAAAGGGACACAGATACGCAGTATTTT | CATSRERDTDTQYF
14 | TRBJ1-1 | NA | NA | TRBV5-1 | TGCGCCAGCAGCTTGGAGGCGACAGCGGGTTGGGCTTTCTTT | CASSLEATAGWAFF
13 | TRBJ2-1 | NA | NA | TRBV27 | TGTGCCAGCAGTTTACAGCCGTACAATGAGCAGTTCTTC | CASSLQPYNEQFF
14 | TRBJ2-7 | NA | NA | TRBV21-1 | TGTGCCAGCAGCAAAGCGCGAGCAGGGGGCGAGCAGTACTTC | CASSKARAGGEQYF
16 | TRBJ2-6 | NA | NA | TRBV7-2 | TGTACCAGCAGCTGGGACACGTCCTCTGGGGCCAACGTCCTGACTTTC | CTSSWDTSSGANVLTF
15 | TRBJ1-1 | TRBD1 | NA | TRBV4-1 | TGCGCCAGCAGCCATGTTGGAGGGGGCACGACCGAAGCTTTCTTT | CASSHVGGGTTEAFF
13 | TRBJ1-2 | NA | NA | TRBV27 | TGTGCCACCATGGGAGGTGTTTCCTATGGCTACACCTTC | CATMGGVSYGYTF
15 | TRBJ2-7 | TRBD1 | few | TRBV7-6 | TGTGCCAGCAGCTTGAAGCAGGGGGCTCCCTACGAGCAGTACTTC | CASSLKQGAPYEQYF
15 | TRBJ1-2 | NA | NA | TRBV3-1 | TGTGCCAGCAGCCCCAATCTCGAGACAGAGATACGCTACACCTTC | CASSPNLETEIRYTF